Below are 29 T cell receptor beta chains sequenced from a single sample in a study of shared clonotypes between healthy human individuals. TCRdb keeps only in-frame clones here, not all; method: immunoSEQ multiplex PCR. Of some 2,500,000 clones detected, under 95% appear once; the ten largest clones hold approximately 0.41%. The sample was naive CD4+ T cells from PBMCs. As to subset: CD45RA+ positively selected. These TCRs come from a man younger than 35 in good health. Some clones in this sample may be carry-over from other donors' samples.

The V call is TRBV18, the J call TRBJ1-1; D call uncertain. CDR3 length: 13 amino acids. CDR1 is KGHSH, CDR2 LQKENI, per germline. The ends were cut back, 3 bases at V and 3 bases at J, with 8 bases in the middle. CDR3 DNA: TGTGCCAGCTCACCCGCCTTGGACACTGAAGCTTTCTTT. It is translated as CASSPALDTEAFF.

The chain carries TRBV18 and TRBJ2-2, with 8 nucleotides matching TRBD1. Per germline, CDR1 KGHSH and CDR2 LQKENI. V lost 6 bases, J lost 2 bases, and 11 bases stayed unmatched. The CDR3 is 17 residues long. CDR3 coding DNA: TGTGCCAGCTCCTTCAACCGGGACAGGCGAAACACCGGGGAGCTGTTTTTT. Translated, it gives CASSFNRDRRNTGELFF.

The chain couples TRBV28 to TRBJ1-6; 7 bases agree with TRBD1. The CDR3 is made up of 15 amino acids. With V trimmed by 6 bases and J by 9 bases, 11 bases remained unmatched. Germline assignment: CDR1 MDHEN and CDR2 SYDVKM. CDR3 amino acids: CASRQRTGGGSPLHF. The CDR3 DNA reads as TGTGCCAGCAGGCAAAGGACAGGAGGAGGTTCACCCCTCCACTTT. Complete variable domain (other parts from reference TRBV28 and TRBJ1-6): DVKVTQSSRYLVKRTGEKVFLECVQDMDHENMFWYRQDPGLGLRLIYFSYDVKMKEKGDIPEGYSVSREKKERFSLILESASTNQTSMYLCASRQRTGGGSPLHFGNGTRLTVT.

The chain links TRBV9 to TRBJ2-3; D is uncertain. The V gene lost 0 bases and the J gene lost 2 bases, with 7 bases spanning the gap. From germline, CDR1 is SGDLS and CDR2 YYNGEE. The CDR3 length is 14 residues. The CDR3 protein is CASSVGSATDTQYF. CDR3 nucleotide sequence: TGTGCCAGCAGCGTAGGCTCTGCCACAGATACGCAGTATTTT.

The V and J genes are TRBV5-1 and TRBJ2-2; TRBD1 matches at 8 bases. The ends lost 4 bases at V and 3 bases at J; junction bases unmatched: 5. There are 15 residues in the CDR3. The germline gives CDR1 SGHRS, CDR2 YFSETQ. CDR3 DNA: TGCGCCAGCAGCCGCCTGGACAGGGACACCGGGGAGCTGTTTTTT. It is translated as CASSRLDRDTGELFF.

This chain links TRBV2 with TRBJ2-5, with D maybe TRBD2 (5 bases). The CDR3 sequence is 14 residues long. Trimming removed 7 bases at V and 5 bases at J, with 17 bases between. Germline V gene data show CDR1 as SNHLY and CDR2 as FYNNEI. CDR3 residues: CASNREGPGETQYF. As DNA, the CDR3 is TGTGCCAGCAATCGGGAAGGGCCGGGGGAGACCCAGTACTTC. Full variable domain (outside the CDR3, taken from reference TRBV2 and TRBJ2-5): EPEVTQTPSHQVTQMGQEVILRCVPISNHLYFYWYRQILGQKVEFLVSFYNNEISEKSEIFDDQFSVERPDGSNFTLKIRSTKLEDSAMYFCASNREGPGETQYFGPGTRLLVL.

Concerning this clone itself: This CDR3 is also generated by other DNA sequences in the sample. The chain uses TRBV7-9 and TRBJ1-1, with a weak D call TRBD1 (5 bases). Germline CDR1 is SEHNR and CDR2 is FQNEAQ (reference sequence). The V and J ends lost 1 base and 4 bases respectively, with 7 bases between them. The CDR3 loop spans 13 amino acids. This CDR3 is CASSLEQGTEAFF. The CDR3, as DNA: TGTGCCAGCAGCTTAGAGCAGGGCACTGAAGCTTTCTTT. Combining the CDR3 with reference TRBV7-9 and TRBJ1-1 gives the whole variable domain DTGVSQNPRHKITKRGQNVTFRCDPISEHNRLYWYRQTLGQGPEFLTYFQNEAQLEKSRLLSDRFSAERPKGSFSTLEIQRTEQGDSAMYLCASSLEQGTEAFFGQGTRLTVV.

V gene TRBV19 combines with J gene TRBJ2-2, with D maybe TRBD1 (6 bases). The germline V gene has CDR1 LNHDA and CDR2 SQIVND (reference sequence). The CDR3 is 15 residues long. Between the trimmed V and J ends, which lost 9 bases and 6 bases, there was a span of 20 bases. CDR3 sequence reads: CASEVSGASSGELFF. In DNA form, the CDR3 reads TGTGCCAGCGAGGTGTCAGGGGCGTCGTCCGGGGAGCTGTTTTTT.

This clone has a single count. The chain uses TRBV27 and TRBJ2-3; 10 nucleotides line up with TRBD1. CDR1 and CDR2 from the germline V gene are MNHEY and SMNVEV (reference sequence). The CDR3 has 16 residues. V was clipped by 2 bases and J by 1 base; unmatched bases: 3. This chain's CDR3 is CASSLDRGRGTDTQYF. The CDR3 DNA reads TGTGCCAGCAGTTTAGACAGGGGGCGCGGCACAGATACGCAGTATTTT.

With respect to this clone: Other nucleotide sequences from this sample produce the same CDR3. CDR3 region: CASSLWEETQYF. DNA of the CDR3: TGTGCCAGCAGCTTGTGGGAGGAGACCCAGTACTTC. The J gene is TRBJ2-5, the V gene TRBV5-6, with TRBD2 as a possible D gene (5 bases). CDR1 and CDR2 (germline): SGHDT, YYEEEE. The length of the CDR3 is 12 residues. Trimming removed 1 base at V and 5 bases at J, with 6 bases between.

The chain links TRBV6-1 to TRBJ1-1; no firm D call. The CDR3 contains 12 residues. Germline V gene data show CDR1 as MNHNS and CDR2 as SASEGT. Trimming removed 7 bases at V and 0 bases at J, with 6 bases between. The CDR3 DNA sequence: TGTGCCAGCATCGGGTTGAACACTGAAGCTTTCTTT. This gives the protein CASIGLNTEAFF.

This clone was observed a handful of times. The same CDR3 arises from other DNA sequences in this sample as well. This chain joins TRBV15 and TRBJ2-5; TRBD1 is a possible D gene (6 bases). Germline assignment: CDR1 LNHNV and CDR2 YYDKDF (reference sequence). The ends were cut back, 0 bases at V and 4 bases at J, with 6 bases in the middle. The CDR3 length is 13 residues. CDR3 bases: TGTGCCACCAGCAGAGACAGGGGAGAGACCCAGTACTTC. Translated: CATSRDRGETQYF.

The chain employs TRBV6-1 and TRBJ2-7; unclear D gene. V was shortened by 8 bases and J by 9 bases, with 11 bases between the two germline ends. The CDR3 spans 10 residues. Germline lookup yields CDR1 MNHNS and CDR2 SASEGT. CDR3 nucleotide sequence: TGTGCCAGCTCGTTGGGCCTGCAGTACTTC. Protein: CASSLGLQYF.

The chain couples TRBV30 to TRBJ2-1; TRBD1 aligns across 12 bases. The germline V gene has CDR1 GTSNPN and CDR2 SVGIG (reference sequence). With 5 bases clipped from V and 15 bases from J, the junction kept 5 bases outside the gene matches. The CDR3 has 11 residues. The CDR3 loop is CAWGDRGPAFF. In DNA, the CDR3 is TGTGCCTGGGGGGACAGGGGGCCCGCGTTCTTC.

The chain uses TRBV5-5 and TRBJ2-1; TRBD2 matches at 7 bases. Germline CDR1 reads SGHKS; CDR2 reads YYEKEE (reference sequence). The ends lost 0 bases at V and 2 bases at J; junction bases unmatched: 8. The CDR3 sequence is 17 residues long. The CDR3 spells CASSLVRGLNTYNEQFF. The CDR3 nucleotides are TGTGCCAGCAGCTTGGTTCGGGGACTAAATACCTACAATGAGCAGTTCTTC.

Notes on this clone: The sample carries other DNA sequences with the same CDR3. The V gene is TRBV6-5, the J gene TRBJ1-2; TRBD1 agrees at 10 bases. Germline V lookup: CDR1 MNHEY, CDR2 SVGAGI. The V gene end was trimmed by 0 bases and the J gene end by 4 bases; junction bases not matched to a gene: 2. CDR3 length: 15 residues. The CDR3 loop reads CASSYSGTGAYGYTF. In DNA, the CDR3 is TGTGCCAGCAGTTACTCAGGGACAGGGGCCTATGGCTACACCTTC.

Concerning this clone: One junction end does not reproduce the germline sequence, and a read error may be involved. The J gene is TRBJ2-1, the V gene TRBV7-6; D possibly corresponds to TRBD2 (6 bases). Germline CDR1 reads SGHVS; CDR2 reads FNYEAQ. The CDR3 has 9 residues. As DNA, the CDR3 is TGTGCCAGCAGCCCTTCGGGGGTCTTC. This translates into CASSPSGVF.

V gene TRBV28 combines with J gene TRBJ2-5, with D possibly TRBD2 on 6 matching bases. The CDR3 is 15 amino acids. V dropped 1 base and J dropped 5 bases, with 14 bases sitting between them. Germline V gene sequence: CDR1 MDHEN, CDR2 SYDVKM. In nucleotides, the CDR3 is TGTGCCAGCAGTTTATTTCGGGGGTCCAGCGAGACCCAGTACTTC. Translating gives CASSLFRGSSETQYF.

The gene calls are TRBV5-1 and TRBJ2-3, with a tentative D call TRBD1 (5 bases). Between the trimmed V and J ends, which lost 3 bases and 9 bases, there was a span of 14 bases. Germline values: CDR1 SGHRS, CDR2 YFSETQ. The CDR3 is 13 amino acids. The CDR3 DNA reads TGCGCCAGCAGCTGGGGCCTAGAGACGACGCAGTATTTT. It specifies CASSWGLETTQYF.

V gene TRBV7-2 combines with J gene TRBJ2-3; 7 bases fit TRBD1. From germline, CDR1 is SGHTA and CDR2 FQGNSA. The CDR3 is 15 residues long. The junction had 8 bases not matched to a gene; V was cut back by 5 bases and J by 3 bases. CDR3 residues: CASSPQGQRTDTQYF. In DNA, the CDR3 is TGTGCCAGCAGCCCTCAGGGACAGCGGACAGATACGCAGTATTTT.

This chain joins TRBV25-1 and TRBJ1-1, with TRBD1 matching over 7 bases. V lost 2 bases, J lost 3 bases, and 6 bases stayed unmatched. The CDR3 spans 15 residues. CDR1 is MGHDK, CDR2 SYGVNS, per germline. The CDR3 nucleotides are TGTGCCAGCAGTGAACCGGGGCAGGGGGACACTGAAGCTTTCTTT. Residues: CASSEPGQGDTEAFF.

The chain has TRBV29-1 and TRBJ2-3, with a possible D match to TRBD1 (7 bases). This CDR3 has 14 amino acids. The germline V gene encodes CDR1 SQVTM and CDR2 ANQGSEA. The V gene lost 7 bases and the J gene lost 1 base, with 15 bases spanning the gap. DNA for the CDR3: TGCAGCGGGTCAGGGGGAGGCCGCACAGATACGCAGTATTTT. This gives the protein CSGSGGGRTDTQYF.

The chain's CDR3 is CASSGQGRNTGELFF. The CDR3 coding sequence is TGTGCCAGCAGTGGACAGGGGCGGAACACCGGGGAGCTGTTTTTT. The chain combines TRBV2 with TRBJ2-2, with 8 bases matching TRBD1. V trimming: 4 bases; J trimming: 1 base; junction bases outside the gene matches: 2. The CDR3 spans 15 residues. CDR1 and CDR2 (germline): SNHLY, FYNNEI.

The chain has TRBV2 and TRBJ1-5; D is possibly TRBD1 (5 bases). Germline CDR1 and CDR2: SNHLY and FYNNEI. Trimming pared 7 bases from V and 4 bases from J, leaving 11 bases between. This CDR3 comprises 13 residues. In DNA form, the CDR3 reads TGTGCCAGCATTGGGGGTCGTAATCAGCCCCAGCATTTT. Its protein is CASIGGRNQPQHF.

This chain connects TRBV6-1 to TRBJ2-7, with D possibly matching TRBD2 (5 bases). Germline values: CDR1 MNHNS, CDR2 SASEGT. This CDR3 is 15 amino acids long. V dropped 7 bases and J dropped 0 bases, with 16 bases sitting between them. CDR3 DNA: TGTGCCAGCATGCATGGAGGCAGAAACTCCTACGAGCAGTACTTC. It translates to CASMHGGRNSYEQYF.

The rearrangement links TRBV9 to TRBJ2-3, with 7 bases fitting TRBD2. The germline V gene encodes CDR1 SGDLS and CDR2 YYNGEE. Trimming at V came to 3 bases and at J to 4 bases, leaving 8 bases not matched to a gene. This CDR3 contains 15 residues. The DNA for the CDR3 is TGTGCCAGCAGCGGGCCTCGGCTAGCGGCAGATACGCAGTATTTT. It specifies CASSGPRLAADTQYF.

The genes are TRBV4-1 and TRBJ2-3; the D call may be TRBD1 or TRBD2 (5 bases each). Trimming cost V 4 bases and J 2 bases, with 16 bases left between them. The germline gives CDR1 MGHRA, CDR2 YSYEKL. The CDR3 has 16 residues. CDR3 residues: CASSRDRVPNTDTQYF. The CDR3 DNA sequence: TGCGCCAGCAGCCGGGACCGGGTCCCCAACACAGATACGCAGTATTTT.

This clone was found once. The genes are TRBV27 and TRBJ2-7, with 12 bases that match TRBD2. The CDR3 sequence is 17 residues long. Per germline, CDR1 MNHEY and CDR2 SMNVEV (reference sequence). V trimming: 7 bases; J trimming: 2 bases; junction bases outside the gene matches: 12. The CDR3 sequence: CASTKTSGSLSPYEQYF. The CDR3 region has the DNA TGTGCCAGCACGAAGACTAGCGGGAGCTTATCCCCCTACGAGCAGTACTTC.

This rearrangement joins TRBV27 to TRBJ2-7; 7 bases align to TRBD2. Germline lookup yields CDR1 MNHEY and CDR2 SMNVEV (reference sequence). The CDR3 totals 14 residues. J was trimmed by 2 bases and V by 2 bases; bases with no gene match: 3. The CDR3 nucleotides read TGTGCCAGCAGTTTAGCGGGAGCCCCCTACGAGCAGTACTTC. Its translation: CASSLAGAPYEQYF.